One and the same sample provided the 4 T cell receptor beta chains below, sequenced in a study of cytomegalovirus exposure and HLA in healthy donors. The PCR had 60 Vbeta and 13 Jbeta primers. TCRdb keeps only in-frame clones here, not all; method: immunoSEQ multiplex PCR. In the table there are about 170,000 clones, around 68% of which are singletons. Sequencing input: PBMCs. The receptor source for this set is a man in his forties in good health and CMV-seronegative.

This clone was observed a handful of times. V gene TRBV30 combines with J gene TRBJ2-3; D is undetermined. CDR3 length equals 13 residues. Germline loops: CDR1 GTSNPN, CDR2 SVGIG (reference sequence). Trimming shortened V by 5 bases and J by 0 bases, and 9 bases separated the two germline ends. The CDR3 region has the DNA TGTGCCTGGTCGCTAACTAGCACAGATACGCAGTATTTT. Protein sequence: CAWSLTSTDTQYF.

This chain links TRBV21-1 with TRBJ2-7; the tabulated D call, TRBD2, remains unverified against the DNA. TRBV21-1 is designated a pseudogene. This CDR3 comprises 14 residues. In DNA form, the CDR3 reads TGTGCCATCTCCTCCCCGCGGGACTCCTACGAGCAGTACTTC. Its translation: CAISSPRDSYEQYF.

The chain carries TRBV4-2 and TRBJ1-5; perhaps TRBD1 as D (6 bases). V was pared by 0 bases and J by 1 base, with 7 bases between. There are 15 residues in the CDR3. Per germline, CDR1 LGHNA and CDR2 YNFKEQ. The chain's CDR3 is CASSQDRGSNQPQHF. CDR3 coding DNA: TGTGCCAGCAGCCAAGACAGGGGAAGCAATCAGCCCCAGCATTTT.

About this clone itself: The junction departs from the called germline gene at one end, perhaps through a read error. The chain carries TRBV2 and TRBJ1-1; a possible D gene is TRBD1 (6 bases). The CDR3 is 14 residues long. The germline V gene has CDR1 SNHLY and CDR2 FYNNEI. CDR3 in DNA: TGTGCCTCTCAGGGGCGGGCAGGAAACACCGAAGCTTTCTTT. Protein product: CASQGRAGNTEAFF.